A selection of T cell receptor beta chains follows, all from one sample in a study of beta chain features in type 1 diabetes. Repertoires were generated with immunoSEQ multiplex PCR, while TCRdb's copy carries only in-frame clones and drops some. The repertoire holds some 150,000 clones, approximately 9.1% seen once, with 0.7% in the top ten. Sequencing was performed on central memory CD4+ T cells from blood. Source of these receptors: a woman aged 25 to 39 with type 1 diabetes. Each CDR3 is given with its conserved first and last residue. A D gene is named only where the DNA matches it firmly. The size of a clone is reported for some rows only, either as once, few or many, or as a class for expanded clones.

j_gene | abundance | v_gene | d_gene | CDR3aa | CDR3nt
TRBJ2-3 | few | TRBV5-1 | . | CASSLGTERTDTQYF | TGCGCCAGCAGCTTGGGGACAGAACGCACAGATACGCAGTATTTT
TRBJ1-5 | many | TRBV5-1 | TRBD1 | CASSPTGYDQPQHF | TGCGCCAGCAGCCCGACAGGGTACGATCAGCCCCAGCATTTT
TRBJ2-1 | . | TRBV5-1 | . | CASSLYSSSYNEQFF | TGCGCCAGCAGCCTCTATTCGAGCTCCTACAATGAGCAGTTCTTC
TRBJ2-3 | . | TRBV5-4 | . | CASSLNFQDTQYF | TGTGCCAGCAGCTTGAACTTCCAAGATACGCAGTATTTT
TRBJ2-1 | few | TRBV4-2 | . | CASSQGSYGYNEQFF | TGTGCCAGCAGCCAAGGTTCGTACGGCTACAATGAGCAGTTCTTC
TRBJ2-7 | . | TRBV7-2 | . | CASSADSKRKQYF | TGTGCCAGCAGCGCAGACAGCAAAAGGAAGCAGTACTTC
TRBJ2-2 | once | TRBV14 | . | CASSQYPNTGELFF | TGTGCCAGCAGCCAATATCCGAACACCGGGGAGCTGTTTTTT
TRBJ2-7 | . | TRBV27 | . | CASSLSHSREQYF | TGTGCCAGCAGTTTATCCCACAGCCGCGAGCAGTACTTC
TRBJ2-7 | . | TRBV5-4 | TRBD1 | CASRPDRVSSYEQYF | TGTGCCAGCAGACCAGACAGGGTCAGCTCCTACGAGCAGTACTTC
TRBJ2-5 | few | TRBV5-1 | TRBD1 | CASSWGTGQTQYF | TGCGCCAGCAGCTGGGGGACAGGCCAGACCCAGTACTTC
TRBJ1-5 | . | TRBV28 | . | CASSEAMSRSQHF | TGTGCCAGCAGTGAAGCAATGTCGAGATCCCAGCATTTT
TRBJ2-2 | . | TRBV2 | TRBD1 | CASRIGQGRVGELFF | TGTGCCAGCAGGATAGGACAGGGCAGGGTCGGGGAGCTGTTTTTT
TRBJ2-1 | few | TRBV4-1 | TRBD2 | CASSQDVSGRLNEQFF | TGCGCCAGCAGCCAAGATGTCAGCGGGAGGTTAAATGAGCAGTTCTTC
TRBJ2-7 | few | TRBV30 | TRBD2 | CAWSVWLAGRYEQYF | TGTGCCTGGAGTGTTTGGCTAGCGGGAAGGTACGAGCAGTACTTC
TRBJ2-1 | . | TRBV11-3 | . | CASRHVGLSSYNEQFF | TGTGCCAGCAGACATGTGGGACTGTCATCCTACAATGAGCAGTTCTTC
TRBJ2-5 | . | TRBV11-2 | TRBD2 | CASSLVAGGLGETQYF | TGTGCCAGCAGCTTAGTAGCGGGAGGGCTGGGAGAGACCCAGTACTTC
TRBJ1-4 | few | TRBV30 | . | CAWSVSGEYEKLFF | TGTGCCTGGAGTGTGTCCGGGGAATATGAAAAACTGTTTTTT
TRBJ1-4 | . | TRBV7-9 | . | CASSLVEGEKLFF | TGTGCCAGCAGCTTAGTAGAGGGAGAAAAACTGTTTTTT
TRBJ2-5 | few | TRBV6-5 | TRBD1 | CASSLGTGRETQYF | TGTGCCAGCAGCCTCGGGACAGGGCGGGAGACCCAGTACTTC
TRBJ2-5 | . | TRBV7-9 | . | CASSLATTETQYF | TGTGCCAGCAGCTTAGCGACTACCGAGACCCAGTACTTC
TRBJ1-1 | many | TRBV5-4 | . | CASSLNMNTEAFF | TGTGCCAGCAGCTTGAATATGAACACTGAAGCTTTCTTT
TRBJ1-5 | . | TRBV19 | . | CASSIEEQPQHF | TGTGCCAGTAGTATAGAGGAGCAGCCCCAGCATTTT
TRBJ2-2 | few | TRBV10-3 | . | CAISEGHSLGSGELFF | TGTGCCATCAGTGAGGGTCACTCCCTAGGGAGCGGGGAGCTGTTTTTT
TRBJ2-1 | . | TRBV18 | TRBD2 | CASSSSGTYNEQFF | TGTGCCAGCTCATCTAGCGGAACCTACAATGAGCAGTTCTTC
TRBJ2-3 | few | TRBV5-1 | TRBD2 | CASCDGLSGGGDTQYF | TGCGCCAGCTGCGATGGGCTTAGCGGCGGGGGAGATACGCAGTATTTT
TRBJ2-3 | . | TRBV4-2 | TRBD1 | CASRRGTGGGQTDTQYF | TGTGCCAGCAGGCGAGGGACAGGGGGAGGCCAGACAGATACGCAGTATTTT
TRBJ2-3 | . | TRBV11-3 | TRBD2 | CASSLASGRLSDTQYF | TGTGCCAGCAGCTTAGCTAGCGGGAGGCTGTCGGATACGCAGTATTTT
TRBJ2-2 | . | TRBV19 | . | CASTTDGSLGELFF | TGTGCCAGTACCACTGACGGGAGCCTCGGGGAGCTGTTTTTT
TRBJ2-7 | . | TRBV9 | TRBD2 | CASSAGGLAGSYEQYF | TGTGCCAGCAGCGCAGGGGGACTAGCGGGTTCCTACGAGCAGTACTTC
TRBJ1-2 | many | TRBV30 | . | CAWSGGQILGYTF | TGTGCCTGGAGTGGAGGGCAGATTCTTGGCTACACCTTC
TRBJ1-5 | . | TRBV4-2 | . | CASSEQATYSNQPQHF | TGTGCCAGCAGCGAACAGGCTACATATAGCAATCAGCCCCAGCATTTT
TRBJ2-5 | few | TRBV4-2 | TRBD1 | CASSSPDRGLRETQYF | TGTGCCAGCAGCTCTCCCGACAGGGGATTGAGGGAGACCCAGTACTTC
TRBJ2-1 | few | TRBV5-4 | TRBD2 | CASSLGVAGYNEQFF | TGTGCCAGCAGCTTGGGGGTAGCGGGGTACAATGAGCAGTTCTTC
TRBJ1-2 | . | TRBV4-1 | TRBD1 | CASSQGRGDYGYTF | TGTGCCAGCAGCCAAGGCAGGGGGGACTATGGCTACACCTTC
TRBJ2-5 | . | TRBV30 | . | CAWSVLVETQYF | TGTGCCTGGAGTGTCTTAGTGGAGACCCAGTACTTC
TRBJ2-5 | . | TRBV30 | . | CAWSLAGETQYF | TGTGCCTGGAGTCTAGCCGGAGAGACCCAGTACTTC
TRBJ2-7 | few | TRBV18 | TRBD1 | CASSPTPGQGSYEQYF | TGTGCCAGCTCACCTACTCCGGGACAGGGTTCCTACGAGCAGTACTTC
TRBJ2-7 | . | TRBV18 | . | CASSPETPSYEQYF | TGTGCCAGCTCACCAGAAACACCCTCCTACGAGCAGTACTTC
TRBJ1-2 | . | TRBV30 | TRBD1 | CAWRGTAAYGYTF | TGTGCCTGGCGTGGGACAGCCGCGTATGGCTACACCTTC
TRBJ2-7 | . | TRBV7-2 | . | CASSLGRGKLYEQYF | TGTGCCAGCAGCTTAGGTAGGGGCAAACTATACGAGCAGTACTTC
TRBJ1-1 | . | TRBV7-3 | . | CASSRDRNTEAFF | TGTGCCAGCAGCCGAGACAGGAACACTGAAGCTTTCTTT